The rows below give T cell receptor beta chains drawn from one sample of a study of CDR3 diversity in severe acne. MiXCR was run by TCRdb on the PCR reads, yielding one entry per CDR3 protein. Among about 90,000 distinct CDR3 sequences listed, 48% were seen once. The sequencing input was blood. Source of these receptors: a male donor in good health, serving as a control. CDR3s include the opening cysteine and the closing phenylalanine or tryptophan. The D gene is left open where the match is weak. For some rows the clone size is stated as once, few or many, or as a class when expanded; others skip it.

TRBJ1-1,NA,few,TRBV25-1,CASSLNLGGTEAFF,TGTGCCAGCAGTTTGAATTTAGGGGGCACTGAAGCTTTCTTT
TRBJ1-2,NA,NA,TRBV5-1,CATSGGGAAGYTF,TGCGCCACCTCCGGTGGGGGGGCGGCTGGCTACACCTTC
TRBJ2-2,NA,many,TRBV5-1,CASSLDWGASTGELFF,TGCGCCAGCAGCTTGGATTGGGGGGCAAGCACCGGGGAGCTGTTTTTT
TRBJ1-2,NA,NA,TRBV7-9,CASIGFNYGYTF,TGCGCCAGCATCGGGTTTAACTATGGCTACACCTTC
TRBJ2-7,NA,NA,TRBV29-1,CSVEGTGVAGGYEQYF,TGCAGCGTTGAAGGGACAGGGGTTGCGGGAGGATACGAGCAGTACTTC
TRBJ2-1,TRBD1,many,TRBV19,CASTADRGYNEQFF,TGTGCCAGTACTGCGGACAGGGGATACAATGAGCAGTTCTTC
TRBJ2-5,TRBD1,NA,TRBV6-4,CASGRQGIQETQYF,TGTGCCAGCGGACGACAGGGGATCCAAGAGACCCAGTACTTC
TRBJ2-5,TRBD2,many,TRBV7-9,CASSSPGGLSETQYF,TGTGCCAGCAGCTCACCTGGGGGACTATCCGAGACCCAGTACTTC
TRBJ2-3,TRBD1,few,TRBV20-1,CSATPGTDSTDTQYF,TGCAGTGCAACACCCGGGACAGATAGCACAGATACGCAGTATTTT
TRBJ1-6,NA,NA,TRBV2,CASKQAPNSPLHF,TGTGCCAGCAAGCAGGCTCCAAATTCACCCCTCCACTTT
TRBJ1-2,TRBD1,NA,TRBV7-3,CASMGQGARGYTF,TGTGCCAGCATGGGGCAGGGGGCGCGGGGCTACACCTTC
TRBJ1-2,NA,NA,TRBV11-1,CASSPGRILDYGYTF,TGTGCCAGCAGCCCGGGGCGGATTCTGGACTATGGCTACACCTTC
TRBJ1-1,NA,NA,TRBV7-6,CASTTLTGFEAFF,TGTGCCAGCACTACTTTAACAGGGTTTGAAGCTTTCTTT
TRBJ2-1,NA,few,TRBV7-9,CASSEGGGNEQFF,TGTGCCAGCAGCGAGGGGGGGGGCAATGAGCAGTTCTTC
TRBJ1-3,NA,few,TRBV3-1,CASSHGAGSGNTIYF,TGTGCCAGCAGCCATGGGGCAGGCTCTGGAAACACCATATATTTT
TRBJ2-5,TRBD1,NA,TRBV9,CASSLLQGSNQETQYF,TGTGCCAGCAGCTTACTACAGGGGAGCAACCAAGAGACCCAGTACTTC
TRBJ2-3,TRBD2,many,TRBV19,CASRRLAGGAYTQYF,TGTGCCAGTAGGCGACTAGCGGGGGGGGCGTATACGCAGTATTTT
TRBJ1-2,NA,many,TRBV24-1,CATSDLWGYGYTF,TGTGCCACCAGTGATTTATGGGGCTATGGCTACACCTTC
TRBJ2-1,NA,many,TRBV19,CASSIGDRSRF,TGTGCCAGTAGTATCGGCGACCGCTCCCGCTTC
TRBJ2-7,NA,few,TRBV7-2,CASSLAVGLQYEQYF,TGTGCCAGCAGCTTAGCTGTTGGACTACAGTACGAGCAGTACTTC
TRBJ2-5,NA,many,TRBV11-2,CASSLLTGLRETQYF,TGTGCCAGCAGCTTACTGACAGGTCTTCGCGAGACCCAGTACTTC
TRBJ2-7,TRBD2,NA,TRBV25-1,CASSPGLAGGGYEQYF,TGTGCCAGCTCCCCGGGACTAGCGGGAGGAGGTTACGAGCAGTACTTC
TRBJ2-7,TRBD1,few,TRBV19,CASSESGTGTYEQYF,TGTGCCAGTAGTGAGTCCGGGACAGGCACCTACGAGCAGTACTTC
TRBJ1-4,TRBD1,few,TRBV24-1,CATSDPRQGGEKLFF,TGTGCCACCAGTGATCCGCGACAGGGTGGTGAAAAACTGTTTTTT
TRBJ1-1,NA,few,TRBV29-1,CSVEDVTGTSEAFF,TGCAGCGTTGAAGATGTCACCGGGACATCCGAAGCTTTCTTT
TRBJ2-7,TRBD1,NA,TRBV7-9,CASSGGQGASYEQYF,TGTGCCAGCAGTGGAGGACAGGGGGCCTCCTACGAGCAGTACTTC
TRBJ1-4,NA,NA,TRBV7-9,CASSSDMGDEKLFF,TGTGCCAGCAGCTCGGACATGGGGGATGAAAAACTGTTTTTT
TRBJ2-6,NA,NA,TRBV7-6,CASSRGTLGHSSGANVLTF,TGTGCCAGCAGCCGAGGGACCTTAGGACACAGCTCTGGGGCCAACGTCCTGACTTTC
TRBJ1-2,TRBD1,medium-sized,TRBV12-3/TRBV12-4,CASSKGQGYGYTF,TGTGCCAGCAGTAAGGGACAGGGCTATGGCTACACCTTC
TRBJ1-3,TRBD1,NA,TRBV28,CASSIPGQGTGNTIYF,TGTGCCAGCAGTATCCCGGGACAGGGAACCGGAAACACCATATATTTT
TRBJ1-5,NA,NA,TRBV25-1,CASSLVGDSNQPQHF,TGTGCCAGCAGCTTGGTAGGGGATAGCAATCAGCCCCAGCATTTT
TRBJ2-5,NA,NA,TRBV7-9,CASSQDAVDGRETQYF,TGCGCCAGCAGCCAGGATGCGGTTGACGGGAGAGAGACCCAGTACTTC
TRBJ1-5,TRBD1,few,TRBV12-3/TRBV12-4,CASSPRTGTQPQHF,TGTGCCAGCAGTCCTCGGACAGGGACTCAGCCCCAGCATTTT
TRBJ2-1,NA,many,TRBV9,CASSVEVDYLIYNEQFF,TGTGCCAGCAGCGTAGAGGTGGACTACCTCATCTACAATGAGCAGTTCTTC
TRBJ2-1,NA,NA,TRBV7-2,CASSLVPGNEQFF,TGTGCCAGCAGCTTAGTGCCGGGCAATGAGCAGTTCTTC
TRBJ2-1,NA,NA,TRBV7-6,CASSQRGNAQFF,TGTGCCAGCAGCCAGCGCGGCAATGCGCAGTTCTTT
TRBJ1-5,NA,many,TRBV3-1,CASSLRTEPQHF,TGTGCCAGCAGCCTGCGTACAGAGCCCCAGCATTTT
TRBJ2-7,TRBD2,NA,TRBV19,CASSASGRAYEQYF,TGTGCCAGTAGTGCTAGCGGGAGGGCCTACGAGCAGTACTTC
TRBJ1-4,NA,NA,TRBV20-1,CSARVREKLFF,TGCAGTGCTAGAGTCCGTGAAAAACTGTTTTTT
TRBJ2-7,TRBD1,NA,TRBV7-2,CASSQTGTALFEQYF,TGTGCCAGCAGCCAAACCGGGACAGCACTATTCGAGCAGTACTTC
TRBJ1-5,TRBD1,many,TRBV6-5,CATQGQGHNQPQHF,TGTGCCACCCAGGGACAGGGCCACAATCAGCCCCAGCATTTT
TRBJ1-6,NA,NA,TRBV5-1,CASSFGGADSPLHF,TGCGCCAGCAGCTTTGGGGGGGCTGATTCACCCCTCCACTTT
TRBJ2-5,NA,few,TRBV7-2,CASSGRTARETQYF,TGTGCCAGCAGCGGTCGGACCGCAAGAGAGACCCAGTACTTC
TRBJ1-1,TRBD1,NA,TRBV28,CASSMTGRNTEAFF,TGTGCCAGCAGTATGACAGGGAGGAACACTGAAGCTTTCTTT
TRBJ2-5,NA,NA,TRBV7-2,CASSEGGWGGETQYF,TGTGCCAGCAGCGAAGGCGGGTGGGGCGGTGAGACCCAGTACTTC
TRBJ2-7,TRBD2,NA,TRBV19,CASSGRGSEQYF,TGTGCCAGTAGTGGGAGGGGTTCCGAGCAGTACTTC
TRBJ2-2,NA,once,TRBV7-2,CTSSERIDSYTGELFF,TGTACCAGCAGCGAAAGAATAGACAGTTACACCGGGGAGCTGTTTTTT
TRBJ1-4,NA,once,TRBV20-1,CSDPDGREPNEKLFF,TGCAGTGATCCTGACGGGAGGGAGCCTAATGAAAAACTGTTTTTT
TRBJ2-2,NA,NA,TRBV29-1,CSVVTGITTGELFF,TGCAGCGTTGTTACGGGGATAACCACCGGGGAGCTGTTTTTT
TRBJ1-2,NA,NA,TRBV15,CATSRDLGSNYGYTF,TGTGCCACCAGCAGAGACCTGGGGTCTAACTATGGCTACACCTTC
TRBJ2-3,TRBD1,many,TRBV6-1,CACTPGQPRTDTQYF,TGTGCCTGCACCCCGGGACAGCCCCGCACAGATACGCAGTATTTT
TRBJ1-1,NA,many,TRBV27,CASSPYTGGTEAFF,TGTGCCAGCAGTCCCTATACTGGGGGTACTGAAGCTTTCTTT
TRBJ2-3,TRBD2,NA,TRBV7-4,CATRTSGSADTQYF,TGTGCCACCAGGACTAGCGGGAGTGCAGATACGCAGTATTTT
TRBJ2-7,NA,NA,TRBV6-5,CASSYSGSSSYEQYF,TGTGCCAGCAGTTACTCGGGGAGTTCGTCCTACGAGCAGTACTTC
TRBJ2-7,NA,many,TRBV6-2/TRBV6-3,CASSYGGKGSEQYF,TGTGCCAGCAGTTACGGGGGAAAGGGCTCCGAGCAGTACTTC
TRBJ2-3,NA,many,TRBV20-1,CSARDRRESGTADTQYF,TGCAGTGCTAGAGACCGTCGGGAGTCGGGGACAGCAGATACGCAGTATTTT
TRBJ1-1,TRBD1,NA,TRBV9,CASSQDRDGNTEAFF,TGTGCCAGCAGCCAAGACAGGGATGGTAACACTGAAGCTTTCTTT
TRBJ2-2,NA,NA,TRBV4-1,CASSPRGRTNTGELFF,TGCGCCAGCAGCCCAAGAGGACGTACGAACACCGGGGAGCTGTTTTTT
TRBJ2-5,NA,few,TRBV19,CASSIPQETQYF,TGTGCCAGTAGTATCCCACAAGAGACCCAGTACTTC